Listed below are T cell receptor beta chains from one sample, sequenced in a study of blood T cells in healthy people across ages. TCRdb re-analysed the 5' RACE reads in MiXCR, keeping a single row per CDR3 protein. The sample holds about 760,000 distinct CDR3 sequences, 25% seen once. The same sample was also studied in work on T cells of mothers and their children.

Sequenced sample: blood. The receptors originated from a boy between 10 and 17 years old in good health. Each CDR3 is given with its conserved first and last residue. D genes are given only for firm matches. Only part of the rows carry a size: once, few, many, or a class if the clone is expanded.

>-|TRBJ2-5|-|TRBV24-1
CATSEIGWTQYF
TGTGCCACCAGTGAGATAGGATGGACCCAGTACTTC
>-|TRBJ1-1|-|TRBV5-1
CASSSKVENTEASF
TGCGCCAGCAGCTCGAAGGTCGAAAACACTGAAGCTTCCTTT
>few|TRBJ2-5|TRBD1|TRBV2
CASSENRDSLSQYF
TGTGCCAGCAGTGAAAACCGGGACAGTTTGTCCCAGTACTTC
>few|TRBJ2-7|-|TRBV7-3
CASSLKPPGGDKREYEQYF
TGTGCCAGCAGCTTAAAACCACCTGGTGGGGACAAAAGGGAATACGAGCAGTACTTC
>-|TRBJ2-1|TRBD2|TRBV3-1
CASSQGWTSGGPAGNEQFF
TGTGCCAGCAGCCAGGGTTGGACTAGCGGGGGTCCCGCAGGCAATGAGCAGTTCTTC
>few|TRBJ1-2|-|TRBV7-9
CANLRGRVNYGYTF
TGTGCGAACCTCCGGGGCAGAGTTAACTATGGCTACACCTTC
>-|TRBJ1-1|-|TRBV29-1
CSVSDSLNTEAFF
TGCAGCGTCTCGGACAGTTTGAACACTGAAGCTTTCTTT
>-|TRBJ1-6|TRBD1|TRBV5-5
CASSLLQGARSPLHF
TGTGCCAGCAGCTTGCTTCAGGGGGCTCGGTCACCCCTCCACTTT
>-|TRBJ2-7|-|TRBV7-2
CASSFGRSYEQYF
TGTGCCAGCAGCTTTGGGAGATCCTACGAGCAGTACTTC
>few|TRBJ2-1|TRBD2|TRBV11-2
CASSSHVSGRDYNEQFF
TGTGCCAGCAGCTCCCACGTTAGCGGGAGGGATTACAATGAGCAGTTCTTC
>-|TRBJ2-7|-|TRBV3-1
CASSEEPIYEQYF
TGTGCCAGCAGTGAGGAACCGATCTACGAGCAGTACTTC
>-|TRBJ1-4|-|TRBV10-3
CAIRRDLNEKLFF
TGTGCCATCAGGCGTGATTTGAATGAAAAACTGTTTTTT
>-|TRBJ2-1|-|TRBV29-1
CSIGGDEQFF
TGCAGCATCGGCGGAGATGAGCAGTTCTTC
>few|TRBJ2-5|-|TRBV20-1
CSARAGTLYQETQYF
TGCAGTGCTAGGGCCGGGACATTGTACCAAGAGACCCAGTACTTC
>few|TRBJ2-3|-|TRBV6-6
CASSWAGAAQYF
TGTGCCAGCAGTTGGGCGGGGGCGGCGCAGTATTTT
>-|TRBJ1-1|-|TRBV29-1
CSVGPRTANTEAFF
TGCAGCGTTGGCCCCCGGACAGCCAACACTGAAGCTTTCTTT
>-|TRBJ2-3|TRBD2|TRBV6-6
CASSYLAGVRVDTQYF
TGTGCCAGCAGTTACCTAGCGGGGGTCAGGGTAGATACGCAGTATTTT
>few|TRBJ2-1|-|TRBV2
CASKSGDGFNEQFF
TGTGCCAGCAAGTCGGGAGATGGATTCAATGAGCAGTTCTTC
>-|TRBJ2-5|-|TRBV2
CASSVLRDFKETQYF
TGTGCCAGCAGCGTCCTCAGGGACTTCAAAGAGACCCAGTACTTC
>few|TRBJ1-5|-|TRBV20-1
CSALQAGAYSNQPQHF
TGCAGTGCCTTACAGGCAGGCGCGTATAGCAATCAGCCCCAGCATTTT
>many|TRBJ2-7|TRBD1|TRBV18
CASSPGPGQGYEQYF
TGTGCCAGCTCACCAGGACCGGGACAGGGCTACGAGCAGTACTTC
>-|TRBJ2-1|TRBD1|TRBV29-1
CSCAGTGGNEQFF
TGCAGCTGCGCCGGGACAGGGGGCAATGAGCAGTTCTTC
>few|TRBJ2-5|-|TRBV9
CASSVDGSGKTQYF
TGTGCCAGCAGCGTAGACGGGTCCGGGAAGACCCAGTACTTC
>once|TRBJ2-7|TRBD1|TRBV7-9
CASRQGAADEQYF
TGTGCCAGCAGGCAGGGGGCGGCCGACGAGCAGTACTTC
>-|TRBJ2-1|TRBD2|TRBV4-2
CASSHSSTSESYNEQFF
TGTGCCAGCAGCCATTCATCGACTAGCGAGTCCTACAATGAGCAGTTCTTC
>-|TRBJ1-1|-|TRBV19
CASSTSLGAGDGTEAFF
TGTGCCAGTAGTACCTCACTCGGGGCAGGGGATGGCACTGAAGCTTTCTTT
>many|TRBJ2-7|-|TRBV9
CASLAEGGALDEQYF
TGTGCCAGCTTAGCCGAAGGGGGGGCCCTGGACGAGCAGTACTTC
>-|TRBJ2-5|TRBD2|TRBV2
CASSAASGREETQYF
TGTGCCAGCAGTGCGGCTAGCGGGAGGGAAGAGACCCAGTACTTC
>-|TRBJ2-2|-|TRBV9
CASSVWGAGELFF
TGTGCCAGCAGCGTCTGGGGGGCCGGGGAGCTGTTTTTT
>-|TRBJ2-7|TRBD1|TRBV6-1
CASSDWGTGNYEQYF
TGTGCCAGCAGTGATTGGGGGACAGGGAACTACGAGCAGTACTTC
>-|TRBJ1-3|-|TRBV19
CATSLGGTGNTIYF
TGTGCCACTTCCCTCGGGGGCACTGGAAACACCATATATTTT
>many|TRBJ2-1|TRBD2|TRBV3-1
CASSQDSGSYNEQFF
TGCGCCAGCAGCCAAGATAGCGGGTCCTACAATGAGCAGTTCTTC
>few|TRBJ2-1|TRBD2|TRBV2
CASSPRASGEYEQFF
TGTGCCAGCAGTCCCCGGGCTAGCGGGGAGTATGAGCAGTTCTTC
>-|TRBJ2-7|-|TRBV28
CASSRPPEQHEQYF
TGTGCCAGCAGTAGACCTCCTGAACAACACGAGCAGTACTTC
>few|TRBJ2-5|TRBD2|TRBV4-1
CASSQDGLAGVGETQYF
TGCGCCAGCAGCCAAGACGGACTAGCGGGAGTAGGGGAGACCCAGTACTTC
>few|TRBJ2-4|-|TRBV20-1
CSASGRILAKNIQYF
TGCAGTGCTAGCGGGCGGATTCTAGCCAAAAACATTCAGTACTTC
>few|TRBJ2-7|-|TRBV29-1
CSVEDRGLSEEQYF
TGCAGCGTTGAAGATCGAGGGCTTTCGGAGGAGCAGTACTTC
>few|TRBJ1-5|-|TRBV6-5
CASREASSQPQHF
TGTGCCAGCAGGGAGGCCAGCAGTCAGCCCCAGCATTTT
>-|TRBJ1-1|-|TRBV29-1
CSVEGKRTRENTEAFF
TGCAGCGTTGAAGGAAAACGGACGCGAGAGAACACTGAAGCTTTCTTT
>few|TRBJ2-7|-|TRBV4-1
CASSQEGHGYEQYF
TGCGCCAGCAGCCAAGAGGGACATGGTTACGAGCAGTACTTC
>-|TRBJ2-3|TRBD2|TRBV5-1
CASSLPTSGTRDTQYF
TGCGCCAGCAGCTTGCCGACTAGCGGAACTAGAGATACGCAGTATTTT
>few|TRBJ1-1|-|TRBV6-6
CASGNMNTEAFF
TGTGCCAGCGGCAACATGAACACTGAAGCTTTCTTT
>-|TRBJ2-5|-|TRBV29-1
CSVAGVLTCETQYF
TGCAGCGTTGCGGGGGTCCTGACGTGCGAGACCCAGTACTTC
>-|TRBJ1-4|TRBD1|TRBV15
CATSRGPGGFNFGEKLFF
TGTGCCACCAGCAGAGGCCCAGGGGGCTTTAACTTTGGTGAAAAACTGTTTTTT
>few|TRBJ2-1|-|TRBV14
CASSQLHEQFF
TGTGCCAGCAGCCAGCTCCATGAGCAGTTCTTC
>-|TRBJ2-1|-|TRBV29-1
CSVDLSGAYNEQFF
TGCAGCGTTGATCTTTCGGGAGCGTACAATGAGCAGTTCTTC
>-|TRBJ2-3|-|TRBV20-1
CSARDPGRVSDTQYF
TGCAGTGCTAGAGATCCTGGTAGGGTGAGCGATACGCAGTATTTT
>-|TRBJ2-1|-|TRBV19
CASSRQIVDEQFF
TGTGCCAGTAGTAGGCAGATAGTCGATGAGCAGTTCTTC
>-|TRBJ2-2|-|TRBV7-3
CASSFEGYTGELFF
TGTGCCAGCAGCTTTGAGGGATACACCGGGGAGCTGTTTTTT
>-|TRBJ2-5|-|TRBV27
CASSLWGRSQETQYF
TGTGCCAGCAGTTTATGGGGCAGATCCCAAGAGACCCAGTACTTC